These 5 T cell receptor beta chains originate from one sample sequenced in a study of follicular helper T cells after annual influenza vaccination. Assay: immunoSEQ multiplex PCR; the TCRdb copy retains only in-frame clones and omits some. The data hold about 10,000 clones, with over 80% observed a single time. This sample's time point: 2015-2016 season, 7 days after influenza vaccination. Sequences were derived from CXCR5- memory CD4+ T cells sorted from blood, sampled 7 days after influenza vaccination. The receptor source for this set is an adult who received the influenza vaccine.

The chain combines TRBV2 with TRBJ1-2; a possible D gene is TRBD1 (5 bases). Germline CDR1 reads SNHLY; CDR2 reads FYNNEI. The CDR3 extends over 13 amino acids. V was cut by 4 bases and J by 10 bases, with 16 bases left in between. For the CDR3, the DNA is TGTGCCAGCAGTGGTTCGCAGGGCTTGATCTACACCTTC. Its protein product is CASSGSQGLIYTF.

The rearrangement uses TRBV30 and TRBJ2-1; D ambiguous. Deletions cut 2 bases from V and 7 bases from J, with 9 bases between. Per the germline V gene, CDR1 is GTSNPN and CDR2 is SVGIG (reference sequence). The CDR3 is made up of 12 amino acids. This CDR3 reads CAWSLSPNEQFF. Written as DNA, the CDR3 is TGTGCCTGGAGTCTTTCTCCTAATGAGCAGTTCTTC.

This rearrangement joins TRBV5-5 to TRBJ2-7, with D uncertain. The V gene lost 2 bases and the J gene lost 6 bases, with 15 bases spanning the gap. Looked up from germline, CDR1 is SGHKS and CDR2 is YYEKEE (reference sequence). The CDR3 totals 14 residues. The CDR3: CASSLFLGIGEQYF. DNA of the CDR3: TGTGCCAGCAGCTTATTTCTGGGGATCGGCGAGCAGTACTTC.

The chain employs TRBV28 and TRBJ1-6; no clear D gene. The germline V gene has CDR1 MDHEN and CDR2 SYDVKM. Trimming took 3 bases from V and 7 from J, leaving 16 bases between them. The CDR3 has 16 residues. CDR3 residues: CASSLSGEELNSPLHF. The CDR3 region has the DNA TGTGCCAGCAGTTTGAGTGGAGAAGAACTAAATTCACCCCTCCACTTT.

The chain recombines TRBV10-3 with TRBJ1-1; no clear D gene. Trimming stripped 0 bases from V and 0 bases from J, with 5 bases between. Germline loops: CDR1 ENHRY, CDR2 SYGVKD. The CDR3 loop spans 14 amino acids. The CDR3 DNA is TGTGCCATCAGTGAGTCGACATTGAACACTGAAGCTTTCTTT. Its protein product is CAISESTLNTEAFF.